This T cell receptor (beta chain) was sequenced during a study of cytomegalovirus exposure and HLA in healthy donors. Broader study findings: The sole available immune exposure information was CMV serostatus.

With regard to this clone: Its antigen remains unidentified.

The V and J ends lost 4 bases and 0 bases respectively, with 14 bases between them. Germline V gene lookup returns CDR1 SGHNT and CDR2 YYREEE (reference sequence). There are 16 residues in the CDR3. The PCR contained 60 Vbeta and 13 Jbeta primers. Clones were read by immunoSEQ multiplex PCR, and TCRdb kept only the in-frame ones, dropping some. In all, the sample yields over 150,000 clones. The sequenced sample consisted of PBMCs. The chain joins TRBV5-4 to TRBJ1-3; D possibly corresponds to TRBD1 (6 bases). This TCR derives from a boy younger than 18 in good health and CMV-seronegative. The CDR3: CASSAGGPSSGNTIYF. For the CDR3, the DNA is TGTGCCAGCAGCGCGGGGGGCCCGAGCTCTGGAAACACCATATATTTT.